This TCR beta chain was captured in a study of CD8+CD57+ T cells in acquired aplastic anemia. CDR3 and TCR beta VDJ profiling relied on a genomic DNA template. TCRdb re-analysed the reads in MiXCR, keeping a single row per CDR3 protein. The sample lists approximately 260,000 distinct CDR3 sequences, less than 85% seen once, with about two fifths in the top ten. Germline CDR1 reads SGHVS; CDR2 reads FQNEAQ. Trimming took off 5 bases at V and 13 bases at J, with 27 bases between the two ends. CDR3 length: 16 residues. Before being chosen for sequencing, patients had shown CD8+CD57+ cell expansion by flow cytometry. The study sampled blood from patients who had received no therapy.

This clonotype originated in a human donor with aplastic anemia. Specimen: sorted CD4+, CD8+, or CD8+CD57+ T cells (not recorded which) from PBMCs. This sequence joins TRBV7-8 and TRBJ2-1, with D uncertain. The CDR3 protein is CASSESCGQVLRAQFF. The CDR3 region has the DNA TGTGCCAGCAGCGAATCTTGCGGCCAGGTTCTACGAGCACAGTTCTTC.